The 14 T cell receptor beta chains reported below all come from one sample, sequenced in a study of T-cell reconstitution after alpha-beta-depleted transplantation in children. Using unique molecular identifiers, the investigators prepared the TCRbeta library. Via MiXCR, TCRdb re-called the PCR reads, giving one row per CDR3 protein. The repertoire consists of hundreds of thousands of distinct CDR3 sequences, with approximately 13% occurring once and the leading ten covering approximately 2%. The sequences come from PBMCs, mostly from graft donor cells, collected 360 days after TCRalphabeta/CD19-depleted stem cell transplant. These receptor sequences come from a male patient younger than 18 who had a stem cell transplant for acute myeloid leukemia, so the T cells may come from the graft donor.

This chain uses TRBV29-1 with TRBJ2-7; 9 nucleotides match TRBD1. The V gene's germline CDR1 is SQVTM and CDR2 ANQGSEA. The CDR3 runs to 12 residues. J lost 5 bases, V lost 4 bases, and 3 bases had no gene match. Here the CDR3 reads CSVVQGADEQYF. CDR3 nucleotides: TGCAGCGTTGTACAGGGGGCCGACGAGCAGTACTTC.

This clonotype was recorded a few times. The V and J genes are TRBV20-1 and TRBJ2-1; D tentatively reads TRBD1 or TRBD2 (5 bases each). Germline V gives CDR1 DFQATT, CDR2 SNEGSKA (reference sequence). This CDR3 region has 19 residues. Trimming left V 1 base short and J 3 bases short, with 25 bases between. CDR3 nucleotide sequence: TGCAGTGCTAGAGGGGATGTATCTAGCAAGGGGCTTGGCTACAATGAGCAGTTCTTC. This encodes CSARGDVSSKGLGYNEQFF.

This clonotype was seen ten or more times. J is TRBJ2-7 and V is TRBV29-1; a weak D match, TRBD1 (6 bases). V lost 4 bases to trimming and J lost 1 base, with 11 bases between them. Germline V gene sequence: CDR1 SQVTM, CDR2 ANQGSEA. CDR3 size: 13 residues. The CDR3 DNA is TGCAGCGTTGTTGGGGACATATCCTACGAGCAGTACTTC. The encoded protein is CSVVGDISYEQYF.

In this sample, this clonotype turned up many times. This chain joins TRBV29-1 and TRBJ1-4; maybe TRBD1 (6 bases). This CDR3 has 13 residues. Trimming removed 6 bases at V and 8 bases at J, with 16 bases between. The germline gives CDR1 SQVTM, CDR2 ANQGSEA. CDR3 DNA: TGCAGCGTAAAGGACAGTGGCTTCGAAAAACTGTTTTTT. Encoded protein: CSVKDSGFEKLFF. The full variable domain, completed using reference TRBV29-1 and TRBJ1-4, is SAVISQKPSRDICQRGTSLTIQCQVDSQVTMMFWYRQQPGQSLTLIATANQGSEATYESGFVIDKFPISRPNLTFSTLTVSNMSPEDSSIYLCSVKDSGFEKLFFGSGTQLSVL.

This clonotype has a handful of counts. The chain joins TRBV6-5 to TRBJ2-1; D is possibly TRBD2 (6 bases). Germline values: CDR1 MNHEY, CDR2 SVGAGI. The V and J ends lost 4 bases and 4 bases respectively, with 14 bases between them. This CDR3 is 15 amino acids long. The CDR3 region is CASSFFGTGYNEQFF. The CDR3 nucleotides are TGTGCCAGCAGTTTCTTCGGGACTGGTTACAATGAGCAGTTCTTC.

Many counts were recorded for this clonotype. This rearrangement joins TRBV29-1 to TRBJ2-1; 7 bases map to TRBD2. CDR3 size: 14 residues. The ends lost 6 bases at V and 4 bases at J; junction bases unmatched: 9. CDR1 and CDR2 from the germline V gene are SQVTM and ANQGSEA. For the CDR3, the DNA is TGCAGCGTGTTGATTGGGGGAGGGTACAATGAGCAGTTCTTC. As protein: CSVLIGGGYNEQFF.

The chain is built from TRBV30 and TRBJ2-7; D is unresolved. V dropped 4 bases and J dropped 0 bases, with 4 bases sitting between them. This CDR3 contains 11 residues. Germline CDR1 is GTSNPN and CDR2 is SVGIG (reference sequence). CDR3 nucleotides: TGTGCCTGGAAAGACTCCTACGAGCAGTACTTC. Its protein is CAWKDSYEQYF.

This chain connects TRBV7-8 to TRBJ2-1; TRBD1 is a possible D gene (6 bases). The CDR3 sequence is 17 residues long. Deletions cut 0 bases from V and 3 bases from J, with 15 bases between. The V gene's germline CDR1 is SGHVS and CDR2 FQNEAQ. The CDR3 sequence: CASSLAPGQLNYNEQFF. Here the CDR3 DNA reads TGTGCCAGCAGCTTAGCGCCCGGACAGTTAAACTACAATGAGCAGTTCTTC.

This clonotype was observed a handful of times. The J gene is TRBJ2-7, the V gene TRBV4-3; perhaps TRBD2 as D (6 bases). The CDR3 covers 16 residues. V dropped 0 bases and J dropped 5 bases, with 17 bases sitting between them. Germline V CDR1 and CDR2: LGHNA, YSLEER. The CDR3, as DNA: TGCGCCAGCAGCCAAGACCCCGAAGGCGGGGCCAACGAGCAGTACTTC. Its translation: CASSQDPEGGANEQYF.

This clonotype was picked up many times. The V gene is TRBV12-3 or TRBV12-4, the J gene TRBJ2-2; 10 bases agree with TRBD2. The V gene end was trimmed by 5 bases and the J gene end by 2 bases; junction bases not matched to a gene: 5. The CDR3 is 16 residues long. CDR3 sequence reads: CASSPGLAANTGELFF. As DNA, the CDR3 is TGTGCCAGCAGTCCAGGACTAGCGGCAAACACCGGGGAGCTGTTTTTT.

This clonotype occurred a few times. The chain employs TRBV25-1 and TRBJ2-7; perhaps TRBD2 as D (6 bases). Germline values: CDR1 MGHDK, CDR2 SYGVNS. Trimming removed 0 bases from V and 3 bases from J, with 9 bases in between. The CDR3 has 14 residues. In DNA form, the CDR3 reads TGTGCCAGCAGTGAATACGGACTAAACTACGAGCAGTACTTC. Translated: CASSEYGLNYEQYF.

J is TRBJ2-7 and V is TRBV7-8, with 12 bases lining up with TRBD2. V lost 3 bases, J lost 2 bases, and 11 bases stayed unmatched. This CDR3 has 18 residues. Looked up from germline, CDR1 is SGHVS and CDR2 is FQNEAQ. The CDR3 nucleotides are TGTGCCAGCAGCTTCTCTTCGACTAGCGGGAGTTTTGCCTACGAGCAGTACTTC. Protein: CASSFSSTSGSFAYEQYF. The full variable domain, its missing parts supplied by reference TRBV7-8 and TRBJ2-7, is GAGVSQSPRYKVAKRGQDVALRCDPISGHVSLFWYQQALGQGPEFLTYFQNEAQLDKSGLPSDRFFAERPEGSVSTLKIQRTQQEDSAVYLCASSFSSTSGSFAYEQYFGPGTRLTVT.

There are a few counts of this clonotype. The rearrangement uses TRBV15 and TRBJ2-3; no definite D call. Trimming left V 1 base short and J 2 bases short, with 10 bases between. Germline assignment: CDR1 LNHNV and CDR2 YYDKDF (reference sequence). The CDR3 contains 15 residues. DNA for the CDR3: TGTGCCACCAGCAGAGTCCCTTCCTCCACAGATACGCAGTATTTT. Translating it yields CATSRVPSSTDTQYF.

CDR3 coding DNA: TGCAGTGCTAAACGGGGCAATCAGCCCCAGCATTTT. Translated: CSAKRGNQPQHF. The rearrangement links TRBV20-1 to TRBJ1-5; D call uncertain. This CDR3 is built from 12 residues. V lost 4 bases and J lost 2, with 6 bases in between. Germline CDR1 reads DFQATT; CDR2 reads SNEGSKA (reference sequence).